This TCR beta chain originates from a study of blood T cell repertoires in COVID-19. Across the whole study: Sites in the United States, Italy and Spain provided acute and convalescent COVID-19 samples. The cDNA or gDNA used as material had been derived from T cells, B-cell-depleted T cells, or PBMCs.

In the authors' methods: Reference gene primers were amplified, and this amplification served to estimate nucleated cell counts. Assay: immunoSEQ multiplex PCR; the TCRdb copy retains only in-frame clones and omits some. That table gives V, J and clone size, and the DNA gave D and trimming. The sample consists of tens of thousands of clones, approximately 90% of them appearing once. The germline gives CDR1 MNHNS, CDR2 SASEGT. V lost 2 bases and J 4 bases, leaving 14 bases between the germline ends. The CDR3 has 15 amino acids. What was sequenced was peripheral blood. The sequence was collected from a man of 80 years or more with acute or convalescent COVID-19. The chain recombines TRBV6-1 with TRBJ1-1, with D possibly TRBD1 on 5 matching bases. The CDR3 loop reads CASSEWGGSVTEAFF. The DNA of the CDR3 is TGTGCCAGCAGTGAATGGGGGGGGAGCGTCACTGAAGCTTTCTTT.